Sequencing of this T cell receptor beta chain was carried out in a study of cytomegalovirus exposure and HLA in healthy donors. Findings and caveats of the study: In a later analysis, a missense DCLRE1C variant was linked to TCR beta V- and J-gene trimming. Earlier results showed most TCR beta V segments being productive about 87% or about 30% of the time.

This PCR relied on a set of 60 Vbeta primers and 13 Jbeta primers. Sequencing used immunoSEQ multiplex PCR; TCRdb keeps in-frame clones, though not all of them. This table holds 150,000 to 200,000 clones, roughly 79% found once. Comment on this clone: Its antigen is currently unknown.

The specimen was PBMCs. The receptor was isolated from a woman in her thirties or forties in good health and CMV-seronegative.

The CDR3 sequence is CASSLRQGTNGELFF. Here the CDR3 DNA reads TGTGCCAGCAGTTTGAGACAGGGGACGAACGGGGAGCTGTTTTTT. The V call is TRBV7-2, the J call TRBJ2-2; 8 bases map to TRBD1. The germline gives CDR1 SGHTA, CDR2 FQGNSA. Trimming at V came to 6 bases and at J to 7 bases, leaving 10 bases not matched to a gene. This CDR3 region has 15 residues.